The 2 T cell receptor beta chains below were found in one sample sequenced in a study of technical replicates of blood from a handful of donors (dated by TCRdb to about 2017). The method behind the library was the immunoSEQ multiplex PCR assay. Sourced from immuneACCESS, this table was stored by TCRdb with only in-frame sequences that have V and J called. A share of the clones is absent; for the studies checked, an unresolved V gene accounts for under half, and the remainder has no known explanation. This sample lists around 76,000 clones; approximately 97% were detected once. Of the sample, around 0.22% is held by the ten largest clones. The sequenced sample was T cells isolated from PBMCs. The origin of the receptors is a human donor in good health.

This sequence joins TRBV4-2 and TRBJ2-3; maybe TRBD2 (6 bases). The CDR3 extends over 16 amino acids. Trimming took off 1 base at V and 5 bases at J, with 16 bases between the two ends. The V gene's germline CDR1 is LGHNA and CDR2 YNFKEQ. DNA for the CDR3: TGTGCCAGCAGCCAAGCTCCAGAGCGGGTTGGAGATACGCAGTATTTT. Protein sequence: CASSQAPERVGDTQYF.

This rearrangement joins TRBV7-9 to TRBJ1-1; a weak D match, TRBD1 (6 bases). This CDR3 region has 14 residues. The V end was cut by 3 bases, the J end by 5 bases, with 13 bases between. Germline lookup yields CDR1 SEHNR and CDR2 FQNEAQ (reference sequence). In nucleotides, the CDR3 is TGTGCCAGCAGCTTGTACAGGGCATCGACTGAAGCTTTCTTT. It yields the protein CASSLYRASTEAFF.